This TCR beta chain comes out of a study of T cell changes during pregnancy in multiple sclerosis (dated by TCRdb to about 2019). Background on the whole study: Changes in the T cell repertoire over the course of pregnancy were examined in this study in women with multiple sclerosis.

Turning to this clone: This clone's antigen is unknown. Base-call qualities are not available, and no considerably larger clone is one nucleotide away.

Library construction relied on the immunoSEQ multiplex PCR assay. TCRdb took over this immuneACCESS table, retaining in-frame rearrangements with V and J assigned. Such tables are incomplete; in checked studies, under half of the missing clones stem from an unresolved V gene, and the remainder is unexplained. Across this sample there are about 38,000 clones, with around 90% seen only once. The ten largest clonotypes hold over 0.45% of the sample. Ends trimmed: V by 6 bases, J by 7 bases; bases unmatched to a gene: 8. The CDR3 has 14 amino acids, counting the end cysteine and phenylalanine. Of the read, only the CDR3 DNA is kept; its 42 bases are in frame from base 1. According to the germline V gene, CDR1 reads SNHLY and CDR2 reads FYNNEI.

This chain is built from TRBV2 and TRBJ1-5, and 8 junction bases match TRBD1. This TCR derives from a female donor with multiple sclerosis, enrolled in a pregnancy study. Sequencing used CD4+ T cells from peripheral blood mononuclear cells, obtained in the second trimester of pregnancy. The CDR3 region reads CASSPDRGRQPQHF. The DNA reads as follows: TGTGCCAGCAGCCCCGACAGGGGTAGACAGCCCCAGCATTTT.